This TCR beta chain was captured by sequencing in a study of blood T cell repertoires in COVID-19. Study summary: Samples representing acute and convalescent COVID-19 were sourced from the United States, Italy and Spain. T cells, B-cell-depleted T cells, or PBMCs provided the cDNA or gDNA that served as material.

Per the germline V gene, CDR1 is WNHNN and CDR2 is SYGVQD (reference sequence). CDR3 size: 13 residues. The V gene lost 7 bases and the J gene lost 3 bases, with 12 bases spanning the gap. Assignment of participants to cohorts was predicated upon participant-reported clinical history. Profiled with immunoSEQ multiplex PCR; TCRdb holds only in-frame clones, not every one. The top ten hold roughly 3% of the sample, which has some 200,000 clones, 80% to 90% seen once. The chain links TRBV10-1 to TRBJ1-2; unclear D gene. The TCR comes from a woman under 30 in a cohort exposed to, infected with or recovered from COVID-19 (not recorded which). Sequenced input: PBMCs or T cells enriched from blood (not recorded which). CDR3 sequence reads: CASNIEGDYGYTF. CDR3 coding DNA: TGCGCCAGCAATATAGAGGGTGACTATGGCTACACCTTC.